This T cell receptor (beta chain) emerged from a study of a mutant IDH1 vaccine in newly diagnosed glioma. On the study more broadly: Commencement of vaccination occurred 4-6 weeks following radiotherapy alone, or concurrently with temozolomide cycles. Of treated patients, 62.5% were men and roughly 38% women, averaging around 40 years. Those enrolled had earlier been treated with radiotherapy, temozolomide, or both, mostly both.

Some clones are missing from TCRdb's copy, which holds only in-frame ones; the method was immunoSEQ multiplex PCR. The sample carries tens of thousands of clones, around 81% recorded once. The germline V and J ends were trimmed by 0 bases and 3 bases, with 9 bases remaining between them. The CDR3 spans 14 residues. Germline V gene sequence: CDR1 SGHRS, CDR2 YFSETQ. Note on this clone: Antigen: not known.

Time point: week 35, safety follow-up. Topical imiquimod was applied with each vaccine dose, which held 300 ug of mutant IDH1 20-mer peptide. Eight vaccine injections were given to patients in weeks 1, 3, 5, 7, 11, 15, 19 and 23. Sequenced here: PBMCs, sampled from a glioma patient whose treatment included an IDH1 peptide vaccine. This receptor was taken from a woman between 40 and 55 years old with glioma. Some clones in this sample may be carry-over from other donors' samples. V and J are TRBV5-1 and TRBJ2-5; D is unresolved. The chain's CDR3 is CASSLASSEETQYF. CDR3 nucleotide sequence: TGCGCCAGCAGCTTGGCCAGCTCAGAAGAGACCCAGTACTTC.